Below, 21 T cell receptor beta chains from the same sample are listed, as sequenced in a study of blood T cell repertoires in COVID-19. Sequencing used immunoSEQ multiplex PCR; TCRdb keeps in-frame clones, though not all of them. In the table there are more than 150,000 clones, roughly four fifths of which are singletons. Sequencing was done on a sample of PBMCs or T cells enriched from blood (not recorded which). All receptors come from a man aged 40-55 years who had recovered from COVID-19.

The V and J genes are TRBV9 and TRBJ1-3; no firm D call. Trimming shortened V by 3 bases and J by 0 bases, and 7 bases separated the two germline ends. The CDR3 contains 14 residues. Per germline, CDR1 SGDLS and CDR2 YYNGEE. The CDR3 loop is CASSARDSGNTIYF. CDR3 DNA: TGTGCCAGCAGCGCACGGGACTCTGGAAACACCATATATTTT.

This rearrangement joins TRBV18 to TRBJ1-1; 7 bases are shared with TRBD1. The CDR3 is 13 residues long. The germline CDR1 and CDR2 sequences are KGHSH and LQKENI. Trimming cost V 6 bases and J 10 bases; bases outside gene matches: 11. In nucleotides, the CDR3 is TGTGCCAGCTCTGACAGGGAGGAATCAGTAGCTTTCTTT. This encodes CASSDREESVAFF.

The chain couples TRBV28 to TRBJ1-4, with TRBD1 matching 10 bases. The J segment lost 5 bases and the V segment lost 6 bases, leaving 9 bases of the junction unmatched. From germline, CDR1 is MDHEN and CDR2 SYDVKM. The CDR3 has 16 amino acids. CDR3 sequence (DNA): TGTGCCAGCAGGACAGGGGGCGGCTCATTAAATGAAAAACTGTTTTTT. As protein: CASRTGGGSLNEKLFF.

The rearrangement links TRBV5-1 to TRBJ2-3, with 16 positions matching TRBD2. The CDR3 covers 17 residues. With V trimmed by 4 bases and J by 5 bases, 7 bases remained unmatched. Germline V gene lookup returns CDR1 SGHRS and CDR2 YFSETQ. CDR3 bases: TGCGCCAGCAGCCGGACCGGGACTAGCGGGAGGGGAGATACGCAGTATTTT. This sequence encodes CASSRTGTSGRGDTQYF.

The chain recombines TRBV6-4 with TRBJ1-4; no reliable D call. Germline V gene lookup returns CDR1 MRHNA and CDR2 SNTAGT. The CDR3 extends over 19 amino acids. Deletions cut 2 bases from V and 0 bases from J, with 19 bases between. The CDR3 here is CASSDRSRGSFPTNEKLFF. CDR3 DNA sequence: TGTGCCAGCAGTGACAGGTCTCGGGGATCCTTCCCAACTAATGAAAAACTGTTTTTT.

V usage is TRBV6-5 and J usage is TRBJ2-3; 8 positions match TRBD1. Germline trimming cut 5 bases from V and 6 bases from J; bases unmatched to any gene: 7. This CDR3 is 14 amino acids long. Germline CDR1 is MNHEY and CDR2 is SVGAGI. The CDR3 sequence: CASSPWTGRDTQYF. The CDR3 nucleotides read TGTGCCAGCAGTCCCTGGACAGGGAGGGATACGCAGTATTTT.

This clone was recorded a few times. The chain has TRBV11-1 and TRBJ1-2; weak D call: TRBD1 (5 bases). V was shortened by 1 base and J by 7 bases, with 13 bases between the two germline ends. The CDR3 is 14 residues long. The germline gives CDR1 SGHAT, CDR2 FQDESV (reference sequence). The CDR3 DNA sequence: TGTGCCAGCAGCTTAGGGGCAGGGCTTCTTGGCTACACCTTC. It translates to CASSLGAGLLGYTF.

The rearrangement uses TRBV7-3 and TRBJ2-5; 7 nucleotides line up with TRBD1. This CDR3 spans 13 amino acids. CDR1 and CDR2 (germline): SGHTA, FQGTGA. Trimming removed 6 bases from V and 4 bases from J; junction bases left unmatched: 5. Here the CDR3 DNA reads TGTGCCAGCAGTTCAGGGGGTCGAGAGACCCAGTACTTC. It translates to CASSSGGRETQYF.

This chain connects TRBV7-2 to TRBJ2-1, with TRBD2 identical over 12 bases. In germline, CDR1 is SGHTA, CDR2 FQGNSA. V was clipped by 5 bases and J by 7 bases; unmatched bases: 6. The CDR3 runs 15 residues. The CDR3 region is CASSPPGTSGNEQFF. As DNA, the CDR3 is TGTGCCAGCAGCCCCCCGGGGACTAGCGGGAATGAGCAGTTCTTC. Full variable domain (outside the CDR3, taken from reference TRBV7-2 and TRBJ2-1): GAGVSQSPSNKVTEKGKDVELRCDPISGHTALYWYRQSLGQGLEFLIYFQGNSAPDKSGLPSDRFSAERTGGSVSTLTIQRTQQEDSAVYLCASSPPGTSGNEQFFGPGTRLTVL.

V and J are TRBV4-1 and TRBJ2-7; D possibly corresponds to TRBD1 (6 bases). This CDR3 has 14 residues. V lost 1 base to trimming and J lost 3 bases, with 10 bases between them. Germline V CDR1 and CDR2: MGHRA, YSYEKL. The CDR3 protein is CASSQAAQGYEQYF. The CDR3 DNA follows: TGCGCCAGCAGCCAAGCGGCACAGGGCTACGAGCAGTACTTC.

The chain employs TRBV9 and TRBJ2-1, with D maybe TRBD2 (7 bases). The CDR3 spans 15 residues. The V gene's germline CDR1 is SGDLS and CDR2 YYNGEE. V lost 3 bases and J 6 bases, leaving 16 bases between the germline ends. The DNA for the CDR3 is TGTGCCAGCAGCGCCCCGAGCGGGACATTCAATGAGCAGTTCTTC. Protein product: CASSAPSGTFNEQFF.

The genes are TRBV10-3 and TRBJ2-7, with a possible D match to TRBD1 (6 bases). Trimming cost V 5 bases and J 6 bases, with 14 bases left between them. The CDR3 consists of 13 residues. Germline assignment: CDR1 ENHRY and CDR2 SYGVKD. The CDR3 sequence is CAISRNRAGEQYV. The CDR3 DNA reads TGTGCCATCAGTAGGAACAGGGCGGGCGAGCAGTACGTC.

This chain joins TRBV7-2 and TRBJ2-3, with D possibly being TRBD2 (5 bases). Germline-derived CDR1 and CDR2 are SGHTA and FQGNSA. V lost 2 bases to trimming and J lost 2 bases, with 17 bases between them. The CDR3 totals 17 residues. CDR3 nucleotides: TGTGCCAGCAGCTTACGTGGTCGGCCGGGGTCCACAGATACGCAGTATTTT. Protein product: CASSLRGRPGSTDTQYF.

The gene calls are TRBV5-1 and TRBJ1-4; D is uncertain. Germline V gives CDR1 SGHRS, CDR2 YFSETQ. V was shortened by 0 bases and J by 8 bases, with 11 bases between the two germline ends. This CDR3 comprises 14 residues. The CDR3 nucleotides are TGCGCCAGCAGCTTGGGGGAGGCAGAAGAAAAACTGTTTTTT. It translates to CASSLGEAEEKLFF.

The rearrangement joins TRBV5-5 to TRBJ1-5, with TRBD1 as a possible D gene (5 bases). The CDR3 totals 14 residues. V gave up 4 bases and J gave up 3 bases, with 11 bases separating them. CDR1 SGHKS and CDR2 YYEKEE come from the germline V gene (reference sequence). The CDR3 DNA reads TGTGCCAGCAGCCCTGACAGCCTCAATCAGCCCCAGCATTTT. It translates to CASSPDSLNQPQHF. The full variable domain, its missing parts supplied by reference TRBV5-5 and TRBJ1-5, is DAGVTQSPTHLIKTRGQQVTLRCSPISGHKSVSWYQQVLGQGPQFIFQYYEKEERGRGNFPDRFSARQFPNYSSELNVNALLLGDSALYLCASSPDSLNQPQHFGDGTRLSIL.

The chain carries TRBV28 and TRBJ2-2, with 7 bases matching TRBD1. Germline-derived CDR1 and CDR2 are MDHEN and SYDVKM. The CDR3 consists of 15 residues. The J segment lost 4 bases and the V segment lost 2 bases, leaving 4 bases of the junction unmatched. The CDR3 here is CASSLDRVGTGELFF. CDR3 sequence (DNA): TGTGCCAGCAGTTTAGACAGGGTGGGCACCGGGGAGCTGTTTTTT.

V usage is TRBV5-1 and J usage is TRBJ1-3, with D unclear. This CDR3 is 13 amino acids long. Germline V gene data show CDR1 as SGHRS and CDR2 as YFSETQ. V was cut by 0 bases and J by 4 bases, with 5 bases left in between. The CDR3 sequence is CASSLAPGNTIYF. CDR3 bases: TGCGCCAGCAGCTTGGCCCCAGGAAACACCATATATTTT. The complete variable domain, with remaining parts taken from reference TRBV5-1 and TRBJ1-3, reads KAGVTQTPRYLIKTRGQQVTLSCSPISGHRSVSWYQQTPGQGLQFLFEYFSETQRNKGNFPGRFSGRQFSNSRSEMNVSTLELGDSALYLCASSLAPGNTIYFGEGSWLTVV.

This clone was observed a single time. The gene calls are TRBV6-5 and TRBJ1-2, with 7 bases aligning to TRBD1. Germline V gene lookup returns CDR1 MNHEY and CDR2 SVGAGI. V was pared by 2 bases and J by 0 bases, with 6 bases of the junction left unmatched. This CDR3 has 16 residues. The CDR3 is CASSYGTAAPNYGYTF. In nucleotides, the CDR3 is TGTGCCAGCAGTTACGGGACAGCAGCCCCTAACTATGGCTACACCTTC.

The chain has TRBV19 and TRBJ2-3, with 7 bases matching TRBD1. The CDR3 runs 15 residues. Germline trimming cut 4 bases from V and 3 bases from J; bases unmatched to any gene: 7. Germline CDR1 reads LNHDA; CDR2 reads SQIVND (reference sequence). The CDR3 loop is CASSTTGLGTDTQYF. In DNA, the CDR3 is TGTGCCAGTAGTACGACAGGGTTGGGGACAGATACGCAGTATTTT. Together with reference TRBV19 and TRBJ2-3, the CDR3 gives the full variable domain: DGGITQSPKYLFRKEGQNVTLSCEQNLNHDAMYWYRQDPGQGLRLIYYSQIVNDFQKGDIAEGYSVSREKKESFPLTVTSAQKNPTAFYLCASSTTGLGTDTQYFGPGTRLTVL.

The rearrangement links TRBV29-1 to TRBJ1-2; a possible D gene is TRBD1 (5 bases). The germline V gene encodes CDR1 SQVTM and CDR2 ANQGSEA. V was trimmed by 7 bases and J by 2 bases, leaving 14 bases between them. The CDR3 has 13 residues. DNA of the CDR3: TGCAGCGCACTACCGACAGAAAACTATGGCTACACCTTC. Translation: CSALPTENYGYTF.

This clone has only a few counts. The rearrangement uses TRBV11-3 and TRBJ2-5; no firm D call. V lost 5 bases to trimming and J lost 5 bases, with 12 bases between them. This CDR3 region has 13 residues. Germline assignment: CDR1 SGHNT and CDR2 YENEEA. In DNA, the CDR3 is TGTGCCAGCAGCCACACGAAATTGGAGACCCAGTACTTC. Amino acids: CASSHTKLETQYF.